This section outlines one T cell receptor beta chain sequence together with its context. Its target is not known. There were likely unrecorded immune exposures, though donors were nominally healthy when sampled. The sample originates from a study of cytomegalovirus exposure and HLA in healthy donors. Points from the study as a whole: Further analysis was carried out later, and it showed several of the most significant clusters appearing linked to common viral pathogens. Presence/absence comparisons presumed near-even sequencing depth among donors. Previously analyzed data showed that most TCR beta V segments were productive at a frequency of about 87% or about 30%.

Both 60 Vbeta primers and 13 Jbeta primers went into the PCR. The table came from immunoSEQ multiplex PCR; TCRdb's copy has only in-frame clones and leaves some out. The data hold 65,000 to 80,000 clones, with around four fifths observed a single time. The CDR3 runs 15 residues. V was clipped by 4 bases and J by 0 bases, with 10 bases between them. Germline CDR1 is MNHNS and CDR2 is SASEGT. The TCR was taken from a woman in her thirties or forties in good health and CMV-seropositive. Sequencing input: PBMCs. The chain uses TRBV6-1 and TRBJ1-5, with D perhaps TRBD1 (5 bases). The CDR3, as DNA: TGTGCCAGCAGTGCCCAACAGGATAGCAATCAGCCCCAGCATTTT. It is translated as CASSAQQDSNQPQHF.